The sequence of this T cell receptor (beta chain) was determined in a study of blood T cell repertoires in COVID-19. Overall study context: Acute-phase and convalescent COVID-19 samples originated in the United States, Italy and Spain.

Authors' methods: Amplification with reference gene primers provided the estimates of nucleated cell counts. Only in-frame clones appear in the TCRdb table, and some are missing; sequencing was by immunoSEQ multiplex PCR. The DNA gave D and trimming, while V, J and clone size come from that table. The sample lists about 54,000 clones; around nine tenths were seen once. The V segment lost 4 bases and the J segment 4 bases; nucleotides outside the gene matches: 5. This CDR3 has 16 residues. Germline V gene lookup returns CDR1 SGHRS and CDR2 YFSETQ. The V and J genes are TRBV5-1 and TRBJ2-2, with TRBD2 identical over 12 bases. What was sequenced was peripheral blood. The TCR originated in a woman aged 40 to 55 with active COVID-19. Here the CDR3 DNA reads TGCGCCAGCAGCCTGGGGACTAGCGGGCGCACCGGGGAGCTGTTTTTT. Translated: CASSLGTSGRTGELFF.